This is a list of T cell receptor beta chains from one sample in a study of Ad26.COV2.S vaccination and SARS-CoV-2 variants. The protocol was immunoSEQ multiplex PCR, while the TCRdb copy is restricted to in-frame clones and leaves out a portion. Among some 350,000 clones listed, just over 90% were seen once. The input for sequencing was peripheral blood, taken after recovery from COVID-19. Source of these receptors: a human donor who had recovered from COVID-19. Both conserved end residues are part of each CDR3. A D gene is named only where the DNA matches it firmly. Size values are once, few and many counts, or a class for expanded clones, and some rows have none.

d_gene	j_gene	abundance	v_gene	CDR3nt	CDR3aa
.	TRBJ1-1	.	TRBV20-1	TGCAGTGTCAGGAACACTGAAGCTTTCTTT	CSVRNTEAFF
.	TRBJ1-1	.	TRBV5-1	TGCGCCAGCAGCTCCCCTATGAACACTGAAGCTTTCTTT	CASSSPMNTEAFF
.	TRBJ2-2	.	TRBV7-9	TGTGCCAGCAGCCGGACGGCAACCGGGGAGCTGTTTTTT	CASSRTATGELFF
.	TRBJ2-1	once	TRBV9	TGTGCCAGCAGCCCCCAGAGGAGCTCCTACAATGAGCAGTTCTTC	CASSPQRSSYNEQFF
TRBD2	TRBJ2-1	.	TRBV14	TGTGCCAGCAGCCAAGAGAGGGCGGGAGCTTACAATGAGCAGTTCTTC	CASSQERAGAYNEQFF
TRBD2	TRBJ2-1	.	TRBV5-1	TGCGCCAGCAGCTTGGCCGTAAGCGGGGGAGACAATGAGCAGTTCTTC	CASSLAVSGGDNEQFF
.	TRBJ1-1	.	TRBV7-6	TGTGCCAGCAGATCCGCCGCAGGGGAAGCTTTCTTT	CASRSAAGEAFF
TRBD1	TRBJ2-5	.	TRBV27	TGTGCCAGCGGATTACCGGGACAGTTACAAGAGACCCAGTACTTC	CASGLPGQLQETQYF
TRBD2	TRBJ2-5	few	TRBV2	TGTGCCAGCACGGGGGGGGCCGCAGTCCAGTACTTC	CASTGGAAVQYF
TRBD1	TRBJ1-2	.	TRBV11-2	TGTGCCAGCAGCTTCCAAACTGGGACAGGTGGCTACACCTTC	CASSFQTGTGGYTF
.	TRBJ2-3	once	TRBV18	TGTGCCAGCTCACCACCCGCAGGGCTGAACACAGATACGCAGTATTTT	CASSPPAGLNTDTQYF
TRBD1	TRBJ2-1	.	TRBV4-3	TGCGCCAGCAGCCAAGGCAGGGGGAAAGGGAAAAGGCTAAACAATGAGCAGTTCTTC	CASSQGRGKGKRLNNEQFF
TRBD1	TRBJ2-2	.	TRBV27	TGTGCCAGCGGAACAGGGGCCGGGGAGCTGTTTTTT	CASGTGAGELFF
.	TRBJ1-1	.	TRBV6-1	TGTGCCAGCAGTGAAATGGGATCGTCTGAAGCTTTCTTT	CASSEMGSSEAFF
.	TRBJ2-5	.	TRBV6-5	TGTGCCAGCAGTTACCCAGGGTCGAAGACCCAGTACTTC	CASSYPGSKTQYF
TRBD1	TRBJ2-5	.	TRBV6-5	TGTGCCAGCAGTTACTTGGGACAGCGACAAGAGACCCAGTACTTC	CASSYLGQRQETQYF
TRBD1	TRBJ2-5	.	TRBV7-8	TGTGCCAGCAGCCTTTTTGGACAGGGATTTCAAGAGACCCAGTACTTC	CASSLFGQGFQETQYF
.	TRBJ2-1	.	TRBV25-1	TGTGCCAGCAGTACGGGGGCTTTTATGTACAATGAGCAGTTCTTC	CASSTGAFMYNEQFF
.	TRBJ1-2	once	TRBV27	TGTGCCAGCGGCCCGCCAAGGGGCTACACCTTC	CASGPPRGYTF
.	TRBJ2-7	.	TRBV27	TGTGCCAGCAGACGGGACCTCGAGCAGTACTTC	CASRRDLEQYF
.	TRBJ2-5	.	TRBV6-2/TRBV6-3	TGTGCCAGCAGTACCGGGACTCGAAACTGGGAGACCCAGTACTTC	CASSTGTRNWETQYF
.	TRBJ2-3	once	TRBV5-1	TGCGCCAGCAGCTTGGAAGTAGTCCCCACAGATACGCAGTATTTT	CASSLEVVPTDTQYF
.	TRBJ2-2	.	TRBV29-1	TGCAGCGTTGTGGGGGGGCGCACCGGGGAGCTGTTTTTT	CSVVGGRTGELFF
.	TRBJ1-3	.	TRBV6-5	TGTGCCAGCAGTTACTCTGGCAGGGTTGGAAACACCATATATTTT	CASSYSGRVGNTIYF
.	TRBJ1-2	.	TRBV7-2	TGTGCCAGCAGCTTAGAGGACGGAAACTATGGCTACACCTTC	CASSLEDGNYGYTF
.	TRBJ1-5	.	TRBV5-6	TGTGCCAGCAGCTTGATGGGTCAGCCCCAGCATTTT	CASSLMGQPQHF
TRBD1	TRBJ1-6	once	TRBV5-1	TGCGCCAGCAGCAGAATCCCGGGACAGAATAATTCACCCCTCCACTTT	CASSRIPGQNNSPLHF
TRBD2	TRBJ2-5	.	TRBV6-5	TGTGCCAGCAGCCTCAGCGGGGGGGCCTGGGAGACCCAGTACTTC	CASSLSGGAWETQYF
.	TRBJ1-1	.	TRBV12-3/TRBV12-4	TGTGCCAGCAGCTTAGGGACCACAGGGCGGGCTTTCTTT	CASSLGTTGRAFF
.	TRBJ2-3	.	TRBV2	TGTGCCAGCAGTGACGGGGCGGGGCTAACCACAGATACGCAGTATTTT	CASSDGAGLTTDTQYF
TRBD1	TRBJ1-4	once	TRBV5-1	TGCGCCAGCAGCTTCAAGGGGGCTGAAAAACTGTTTTTT	CASSFKGAEKLFF
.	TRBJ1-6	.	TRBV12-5	TGTGCTAGTGGTTTATCTGGGAAGAATTCACCCCTCCACTTT	CASGLSGKNSPLHF
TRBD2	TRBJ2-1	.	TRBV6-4	TGTGCCAGCAGTGCTGGACTAGCGCCGGATGAGCAGTTCTTC	CASSAGLAPDEQFF
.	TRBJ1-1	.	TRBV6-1	TGTGCCAGCAGTGAGGCATCCTACACTGAAGCTTTCTTT	CASSEASYTEAFF
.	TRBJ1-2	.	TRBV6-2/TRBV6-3	TGTGCCAGCAGTTACGTGGAGGTCGGTGGCTACACCTTC	CASSYVEVGGYTF